The TCR beta chain under discussion was sequenced for a study of OX40 agonist ivuxolimab in advanced cancers. Whole-study context: Three patients responded partially, comprising one with hepatocellular carcinoma and two with cutaneous melanoma.

Only in-frame clones appear in the TCRdb table, and some are missing; sequencing was by immunoSEQ multiplex PCR. The data hold fewer than 70,000 clones, with about 88% observed a single time. With regard to this clone: Its antigen is not known.

The study, taken as a whole, reports: In the expanded peripheral T cells, antigen specificity was never determined. On average, a greater number of expanded clones characterised CD8+ T cells relative to CD4+.

The source material was CD4+ or CD8+ T cells sorted from blood, sampled in a trial of the OX40 agonist ivuxolimab. This sequence was found in an adult with an advanced solid tumor such as melanoma, head and neck, liver or kidney cancer.

CDR3 sequence reads: CASSLGWGSQPQHF. The CDR3 bases are TGTGCCAGCAGCTTGGGGTGGGGGAGTCAGCCCCAGCATTTT. This rearrangement joins TRBV5-5 to TRBJ1-5; a weak D match, TRBD1 (5 bases). V lost 0 bases and J 6 bases, leaving 10 bases between the germline ends. From germline, CDR1 is SGHKS and CDR2 YYEKEE (reference sequence). The CDR3 has 14 residues.